These 11 T cell receptor beta chains came from one sample sequenced in a study of shared clonotypes between healthy human individuals. Profiled with immunoSEQ multiplex PCR; TCRdb holds only in-frame clones, not every one. The sample includes around 2.1 million clones, around 95% seen only once; the top ten take roughly 0.13%. The sequenced sample was naive CD4+ T cells sorted from blood. Subset of the sample: CD45RA+ positively selected. The receptors stem from a man aged 18-30 years in good health.

The genes are TRBV28 and TRBJ1-1; 7 bases agree with TRBD1. The CDR3 consists of 13 residues. Germline assignment: CDR1 MDHEN and CDR2 SYDVKM. The V and J ends lost 7 bases and 3 bases, in that order; junction bases with no gene match: 5. CDR3 amino acids: CASTDRADTEAFF. The CDR3 coding sequence is TGTGCCAGCACCGACAGGGCAGACACTGAAGCTTTCTTT.

The chain recombines TRBV2 with TRBJ2-1; TRBD2 is a possible D gene (5 bases). Germline CDR1 is SNHLY and CDR2 is FYNNEI. The germline V and J ends were trimmed by 6 bases and 1 base, with 13 bases remaining between them. This CDR3 spans 15 amino acids. The CDR3 sequence is CASRERPGSYNEQFF. As DNA, the CDR3 is TGTGCCAGCAGGGAGAGACCGGGGTCCTACAATGAGCAGTTCTTC.

The chain couples TRBV6-1 to TRBJ2-7; TRBD2 matches 16 bases. V lost 1 base to trimming and J lost 3 bases; unmatched junction nucleotides: 9. This CDR3 is built from 19 residues. CDR1 MNHNS and CDR2 SASEGT come from the germline V gene. The chain's CDR3 is CASSEEAGLAGGPNYEQYF. The CDR3 DNA is TGTGCCAGCAGTGAAGAAGCGGGACTAGCGGGAGGGCCGAACTACGAGCAGTACTTC.

The rearrangement joins TRBV6-5 to TRBJ2-7; TRBD1 might be the D (6 bases). The CDR3 loop spans 15 amino acids. Germline V lookup: CDR1 MNHEY, CDR2 SVGAGI. Trimming stripped 4 bases from V and 2 bases from J, with 15 bases between. CDR3 in DNA: TGTGCCAGCAGTTTCGGACAGTCCAACGCCTACGAGCAGTACTTC. Its translation is CASSFGQSNAYEQYF.

This sequence joins TRBV9 and TRBJ2-1, with TRBD2 matching over 14 bases. From germline, CDR1 is SGDLS and CDR2 YYNGEE. The CDR3 covers 18 residues. After removal of 0 bases from V and 6 bases from J, the junction contained 8 bases not matched to a gene. The CDR3 DNA follows: TGTGCCAGCAGCGTAGTAGGGACTAGCGGGGGAATGCGCAATGAGCAGTTCTTC. Its protein product is CASSVVGTSGGMRNEQFF.

The chain uses TRBV11-2 and TRBJ2-7; 7 bases match TRBD1. This CDR3 has 17 amino acids. Germline CDR1 is SGHAT and CDR2 is FQNNGV. Unmatched junction bases numbered 15, after V lost 5 bases and J lost 2 bases. Here the CDR3 DNA reads TGTGCCAGCAGCACACGAGATCCGGGACAGACGACCTACGAGCAGTACTTC. Translation: CASSTRDPGQTTYEQYF.

In this sample, this clone turned up once. The chain is built from TRBV27 and TRBJ2-7, with 8 positions matching TRBD1. Trimming at V came to 8 bases and at J to 1 base, leaving 7 bases not matched to a gene. The CDR3 runs 14 residues. CDR1 is MNHEY, CDR2 SMNVEV, per germline (reference sequence). CDR3 residues: CASGRTGNSYEQYF. The CDR3 DNA reads TGTGCCAGCGGGAGGACAGGGAATTCCTACGAGCAGTACTTC.

Of note for this clone: At the DNA level, this CDR3 is encoded by other sequences in the same sample as well. The chain carries TRBV6-5 and TRBJ1-4; D is perhaps TRBD1 (6 bases). Deletions cut 2 bases from V and 5 bases from J, with 9 bases between. CDR1 is MNHEY, CDR2 SVGAGI, per germline. The CDR3 has 14 residues. The CDR3 region is CASSYGRGNEKLFF. The CDR3, as DNA: TGTGCCAGCAGTTACGGGAGGGGGAATGAAAAACTGTTTTTT.

V gene TRBV7-9 combines with J gene TRBJ1-1; possibly TRBD1 for D (5 bases). CDR3 length equals 16 residues. Germline loops: CDR1 SEHNR, CDR2 FQNEAQ (reference sequence). The V end lost 5 bases, the J end lost 0 bases, and 16 bases lay between the germline ends. The CDR3 nucleotides read TGTGCCAGCAGCCCTGGAACGGGGCAGCTGAACACTGAAGCTTTCTTT. Amino acid sequence: CASSPGTGQLNTEAFF.

The chain is built from TRBV5-1 and TRBJ2-7, with TRBD1 matching over 8 bases. There are 12 residues in the CDR3. Germline CDR1 reads SGHRS; CDR2 reads YFSETQ. With 5 bases clipped from V and 6 bases from J, the junction kept 4 bases outside the gene matches. The DNA for the CDR3 is TGCGCCAGCAGGGACAGGGTTGGCGAGCAGTACTTC. Protein product: CASRDRVGEQYF. Using reference TRBV5-1 and TRBJ2-7 for the parts outside the CDR3, the full variable domain is KAGVTQTPRYLIKTRGQQVTLSCSPISGHRSVSWYQQTPGQGLQFLFEYFSETQRNKGNFPGRFSGRQFSNSRSEMNVSTLELGDSALYLCASRDRVGEQYFGPGTRLTVT.

The chain links TRBV7-2 to TRBJ2-1; no reliable D call. The germline gives CDR1 SGHTA, CDR2 FQGNSA. The CDR3 has 15 amino acids. Trimming removed 0 bases at V and 5 bases at J, with 11 bases between. In DNA form, the CDR3 reads TGTGCCAGCAGCTTAGCGGCTAATACCCACAATGAGCAGTTCTTC. Amino acids: CASSLAANTHNEQFF.